The present entry profiles one TCR beta chain with its context. V shed 6 bases, J shed 2 bases, and the junction held 3 bases outside the gene matches. Germline V lookup: CDR1 LNHDA, CDR2 SQIVND (reference sequence). The CDR3 loop spans 14 amino acids. This sample was included in a study of blood T cell repertoires in COVID-19. Method: immunoSEQ multiplex PCR; TCRdb's copy keeps in-frame clones and lacks some. Here the sample spans more than 140,000 clones, approximately 80% being singletons. The sample consisted of peripheral blood. The genes are TRBV19 and TRBJ1-5, with 8 positions matching TRBD1. This receptor was identified in a woman in her fifties or sixties in a cohort sampled during active or convalescent COVID-19. CDR3 bases: TGTGCCAGTAGCCCGGGACAGGGCAATCAGCCCCAGCATTTT. Encoded protein: CASSPGQGNQPQHF.